The 5 T cell receptor beta chains below come from one sample, sequenced in a study of beta chain features in type 1 diabetes. Expressed TCRB transcripts were sequenced because the entire RNA isolate underwent reverse transcription. Only in-frame clones appear in the TCRdb table, and some are missing; sequencing was by immunoSEQ multiplex PCR. Seen here are under 300,000 clones, roughly a quarter observed once, and the top ten hold 0.012%. Antigens for these TCRs are unknown. General study findings and limits: Moderate but significant shortening of TCRB CDR3s was recorded in all four CD4+ subsets from Type 1 diabetes patients.

Source material: naive CD4+ T cells from blood. The receptors stem from a woman aged 25 to 45 with type 1 diabetes.

V gene TRBV30 combines with J gene TRBJ1-5; D is ambiguous. CDR1 is GTSNPN and CDR2 is SVGIG in the germline V gene (reference sequence). The V end was cut by 1 base, the J end by 0 bases, with 7 bases between. The CDR3 consists of 14 residues. The CDR3 reads CAWSAPYSNQPQHF. For the CDR3, the DNA is TGTGCCTGGAGTGCCCCGTATAGCAATCAGCCCCAGCATTTT.

This clone came up a few times. The chain carries TRBV28 and TRBJ2-7; D may be TRBD2 (6 bases). The CDR3 has 15 residues. V was cut by 6 bases and J by 0 bases, with 15 bases left in between. Germline CDR1 is MDHEN and CDR2 is SYDVKM. The CDR3, as DNA: TGTGCCAGCAGCCGGCGTACGGGACTCTCCTACGAGCAGTACTTC. It translates to CASSRRTGLSYEQYF.

This chain links TRBV13 with TRBJ2-1; 13 nucleotides line up with TRBD2. J was trimmed by 9 bases and V by 4 bases; bases with no gene match: 6. The germline CDR1 and CDR2 sequences are PRHDT and FYEKMQ (reference sequence). The CDR3 extends over 15 amino acids. The CDR3 DNA follows: TGTGCCAGCAGCTCGCCGGGACTAGCGGGATTTGAGCAGTTCTTC. Its translation: CASSSPGLAGFEQFF.

This clone has just a few counts. This rearrangement joins TRBV28 to TRBJ2-1; D is unresolved. Germline V CDR1 and CDR2: MDHEN, SYDVKM. V lost 8 bases, J lost 0 bases, and 5 bases lay in between. The CDR3 has 12 amino acids. The CDR3 protein is CASLRSYNEQFF. The CDR3 DNA follows: TGTGCCAGCCTACGCTCCTACAATGAGCAGTTCTTC.

The rearrangement joins TRBV29-1 to TRBJ2-2; TRBD1 matches 11 bases. Germline CDR1 SQVTM, CDR2 ANQGSEA. The CDR3 runs to 14 residues. The trim removed 7 bases at V and 7 bases at J, leaving 8 bases unmatched. The CDR3 is CSAGTGGAGGELFF. The CDR3 DNA reads TGCAGCGCCGGGACAGGGGGTGCAGGCGGGGAGCTGTTTTTT.